This T cell receptor beta chain was captured in a study of response to subunit inactivated influenza vaccine. The study, taken as a whole, reports: Only a handful of new T cells, the authors suggested, are recruited with each seasonal influenza vaccination.

TCRdb called the RT-PCR reads again in MiXCR, with one record for every CDR3 protein. The sample carries around 530,000 distinct CDR3 sequences, approximately 12% recorded once. This clonotype was detected ten times or more. The antigen remains unidentified. Germline CDR1 SGHVS, CDR2 FQNEAQ. The CDR3 sequence is 15 residues long. The ends were cut back, 0 bases at V and 8 bases at J, with 14 bases in the middle. The sequencing used PBMCs from blood, collected on the day of vaccination. This sequence originates from a man aged 50 to 60 who received an inactivated influenza vaccine. The chain has TRBV7-8 and TRBJ2-1; no clear D gene. This chain's CDR3 is CASSLAPVGGDEQFF. In nucleotides, the CDR3 is TGTGCCAGCAGCTTAGCCCCGGTCGGTGGGGATGAGCAGTTCTTC.